The 21 T cell receptor beta chains listed next were all sequenced from one sample in a study of T-cell reconstitution after alpha-beta-depleted transplantation in children. Molecular barcoding with unique molecular identifiers was used for the TCRbeta library. TCRdb ran MiXCR on the PCR reads and lists one entry per CDR3 protein. Of approximately 800,000 distinct CDR3 sequences listed, 15% to 20% are singletons. The sample here was PBMCs, mostly from graft donor cells, taken 360 days after TCRalphabeta/CD19-depleted stem cell transplant. The receptors were sampled from a male patient younger than 18 who had a stem cell transplant for acute lymphoblastic leukemia, so the T cells may come from the graft donor.

The rearrangement links TRBV10-2 to TRBJ2-5, with 9 bases lining up with TRBD2. The length of the CDR3 is 12 residues. Germline V gene lookup returns CDR1 WSHSY and CDR2 SAAADI. V gave up 8 bases and J gave up 5 bases; unmatched junction bases: 3. CDR3 sequence: CASGGRGETQYF. The DNA for the CDR3 is TGCGCCAGCGGCGGGAGGGGGGAGACCCAGTACTTC.

This clonotype was observed a few times. The rearrangement uses TRBV27 and TRBJ2-1; TRBD2 is a possible D gene (6 bases). Germline-derived CDR1 and CDR2 are MNHEY and SMNVEV (reference sequence). The CDR3 is made up of 16 amino acids. V was cut by 6 bases and J by 8 bases, with 23 bases left in between. DNA of the CDR3: TGTGCCAGCAGCCCAACCCGGGACTCACCCTTGGATGAGCAGTTCTTC. The encoded protein is CASSPTRDSPLDEQFF.

This chain uses TRBV6-1 with TRBJ2-7; either TRBD1 or TRBD2 may supply D (5 bases each). The V end was cut by 5 bases, the J end by 1 base, with 18 bases between. Per germline, CDR1 MNHNS and CDR2 SASEGT. The CDR3 runs 16 residues. CDR3 residues: CASSTGTEHLSYEQYF. The CDR3 DNA is TGTGCCAGCAGTACCGGGACGGAACATCTATCCTACGAGCAGTACTTC.

The rearrangement links TRBV7-9 to TRBJ2-1; tentatively, D is TRBD1 or TRBD2 (5 bases each). The ends were cut back, 5 bases at V and 10 bases at J, with 12 bases in the middle. Per the germline V gene, CDR1 is SEHNR and CDR2 is FQNEAQ (reference sequence). The CDR3 sequence is 12 residues long. The CDR3 coding sequence is TGTGCCAGCAGCCGGGACCCCTGGGAGCAGTTCTTC. Its translation is CASSRDPWEQFF.

The rearrangement uses TRBV5-1 and TRBJ2-7; D tentatively fits TRBD1 or TRBD2 (6 bases each). CDR1 SGHRS and CDR2 YFSETQ come from the germline V gene. Trimming left V 1 base short and J 2 bases short, with 22 bases between. The CDR3 runs to 18 residues. CDR3: CASSLFSSGGGPAYEQYF. The DNA for the CDR3 is TGCGCCAGCAGCTTGTTTTCGAGCGGAGGGGGGCCTGCCTACGAGCAGTACTTC.

This clonotype was seen a handful of times. This chain's CDR3 is CASSLSFFRGEGGYTF. For the CDR3, the DNA is TGTGCCAGCAGCTTGAGCTTTTTCAGGGGAGAAGGGGGCTACACCTTC. The rearrangement uses TRBV5-5 and TRBJ1-2; TRBD1 might be the D (6 bases). V lost 1 base and J 8 bases, leaving 21 bases between the germline ends. CDR3 length: 16 residues. CDR1 SGHKS and CDR2 YYEKEE come from the germline V gene (reference sequence).

The J gene is TRBJ2-5, the V gene TRBV7-3; D remains unclear. Between the trimmed V and J ends, which lost 2 bases and 0 bases, there was a span of 4 bases. CDR1 and CDR2 from the germline V gene are SGHTA and FQGTGA. CDR3 length: 13 residues. The CDR3 sequence: CASSLPYQETQYF. The CDR3 coding sequence is TGTGCCAGCAGCTTACCGTACCAAGAGACCCAGTACTTC. Using reference TRBV7-3 and TRBJ2-5 for the parts outside the CDR3, the full variable domain is GAGVSQTPSNKVTEKGKYVELRCDPISGHTALYWYRQSLGQGPEFLIYFQGTGAADDSGLPNDRFFAVRPEGSVSTLKIQRTERGDSAVYLCASSLPYQETQYFGPGTRLLVL.

In this sample, this clonotype turned up once. This chain links TRBV6-5 with TRBJ2-5; D possibly corresponds to TRBD2 (5 bases). This CDR3 contains 16 residues. Germline lookup yields CDR1 MNHEY and CDR2 SVGAGI. V lost 4 bases to trimming and J lost 4 bases, with 19 bases between them. The CDR3 is CASSSPRVRGRETQYF. The CDR3, as DNA: TGTGCCAGCAGTTCCCCCCGTGTACGGGGAAGAGAGACCCAGTACTTC.

The chain links TRBV10-3 to TRBJ2-7; D not certain. V was clipped by 3 bases and J by 0 bases, with 6 bases between them. Per germline, CDR1 ENHRY and CDR2 SYGVKD. This CDR3 comprises 13 residues. CDR3 protein: CAISDLSSYEQYF. The CDR3 nucleotides are TGTGCCATCAGTGACCTCAGCTCCTACGAGCAGTACTTC.

This clonotype was recorded a few times. The gene calls are TRBV5-1 and TRBJ2-1; D is undetermined. Germline lookup yields CDR1 SGHRS and CDR2 YFSETQ. Trimming stripped 4 bases from V and 7 bases from J, with 15 bases between. The CDR3 consists of 14 residues. This CDR3 is CASSRGPAANEQFF. CDR3 sequence (DNA): TGCGCCAGCAGCCGAGGACCCGCGGCGAATGAGCAGTTCTTC.

The chain employs TRBV11-2 and TRBJ2-1; 10 nucleotides match TRBD1. The V gene's germline CDR1 is SGHAT and CDR2 FQNNGV. The V and J ends lost 1 base and 3 bases, in that order; junction bases with no gene match: 3. CDR3 length equals 16 residues. The CDR3 sequence: CASSLVGTGDYNEQFF. The CDR3 coding sequence is TGTGCCAGCAGCTTAGTTGGGACAGGGGACTACAATGAGCAGTTCTTC.

This rearrangement joins TRBV15 to TRBJ2-3; D perhaps matches TRBD1 (5 bases). The V and J ends lost 6 bases and 2 bases respectively, with 18 bases between them. Per the germline V gene, CDR1 is LNHNV and CDR2 is YYDKDF (reference sequence). CDR3 length equals 16 residues. The CDR3 DNA is TGTGCCACCAGTCCCAAGGGGCCAAGGGCCACAGATACGCAGTATTTT. Amino acids: CATSPKGPRATDTQYF.

This clonotype was detected many times. This rearrangement joins TRBV10-1 to TRBJ1-1; the D is unclear. Trimming took off 3 bases at V and 12 bases at J, with 11 bases between the two ends. The CDR3 spans 11 residues. The germline CDR1 and CDR2 sequences are WNHNN and SYGVQD (reference sequence). CDR3: CASSDDGMTFF. In DNA form, the CDR3 reads TGCGCCAGCAGTGATGACGGGATGACTTTCTTT.

The chain employs TRBV7-3 and TRBJ2-1; the D is unclear. CDR1 is SGHTA, CDR2 FQGTGA, per germline. The CDR3 sequence is 13 residues long. The V gene lost 4 bases and the J gene lost 5 bases, with 9 bases spanning the gap. The CDR3 reads CASSSRLNNEQFF. CDR3 DNA sequence: TGTGCCAGCAGCTCACGACTGAACAATGAGCAGTTCTTC.

The rearrangement joins TRBV24-1 to TRBJ2-2; TRBD1 might be the D (5 bases). Germline V lookup: CDR1 KGHDR, CDR2 SFDVKD. Trimming pared 5 bases from V and 1 base from J, leaving 10 bases between. The CDR3 is 15 amino acids. DNA for the CDR3: TGTGCCACCAGTGCCCCCACAGGGAACACCGGGGAGCTGTTTTTT. Amino acids: CATSAPTGNTGELFF.

This clonotype was seen at least ten times. The V call is TRBV9, the J call TRBJ2-7; 11 nucleotides align to TRBD2. The CDR3 extends over 15 amino acids. Germline-derived CDR1 and CDR2 are SGDLS and YYNGEE. J gave up 2 bases and V 4 bases, and 5 bases lay outside the gene matches. This CDR3 reads CASSPETSGTYEQYF. The CDR3, as DNA: TGTGCCAGCAGCCCGGAGACTAGCGGGACCTACGAGCAGTACTTC.

There are many counts of this clonotype. The chain couples TRBV9 to TRBJ2-7; tentative D call: TRBD2 (6 bases). This CDR3 comprises 14 residues. V was clipped by 4 bases and J by 0 bases, with 11 bases between them. Germline V gene sequence: CDR1 SGDLS, CDR2 YYNGEE. The CDR3, as DNA: TGTGCCAGCAGCCGACTAGGAAGCTCCTACGAGCAGTACTTC. As protein: CASSRLGSSYEQYF.

In this sample, this clonotype turned up a few times. The CDR3, as DNA: TGCAGTGCTAGTGATCGTCCGGTGGGGCCTTACGAGCAGTACTTC. It is translated as CSASDRPVGPYEQYF. The gene calls are TRBV20-1 and TRBJ2-7; TRBD1 is a possible D gene (5 bases). The CDR3 spans 15 residues. Deletions cut 3 bases from V and 4 bases from J, with 19 bases between. Germline V gene sequence: CDR1 DFQATT, CDR2 SNEGSKA (reference sequence).

The chain combines TRBV12-3 or TRBV12-4 with TRBJ2-1, with a possible D match to TRBD2 (5 bases). V was pared by 3 bases and J by 4 bases, with 13 bases between. The CDR3 has 15 residues. The CDR3 nucleotides are TGTGCCAGCAGTTTCATCCGGACGGGATACAATGAGCAGTTCTTC. This gives the protein CASSFIRTGYNEQFF.

The chain combines TRBV2 with TRBJ2-3; TRBD1 might be the D (6 bases). The ends were cut back, 6 bases at V and 4 bases at J, with 11 bases in the middle. The CDR3 contains 13 residues. CDR1 and CDR2 (germline): SNHLY, FYNNEI. The CDR3 nucleotides read TGTGCCAGCAGGTACAGGGACGCAGATACGCAGTATTTT. Amino acid sequence: CASRYRDADTQYF. The entire variable domain, with the rest obtained from reference TRBV2 and TRBJ2-3, is as follows: EPEVTQTPSHQVTQMGQEVILRCVPISNHLYFYWYRQILGQKVEFLVSFYNNEISEKSEIFDDQFSVERPDGSNFTLKIRSTKLEDSAMYFCASRYRDADTQYFGPGTRLTVL.

This clonotype came up a few times. CDR3 bases: TGCGCCAGCAGCTTGACAGGGGCCTTCTACGAGCAGTACTTC. Protein product: CASSLTGAFYEQYF. The V gene is TRBV5-1, the J gene TRBJ2-7; 7 bases fit TRBD1. This CDR3 is built from 14 residues. Germline assignment: CDR1 SGHRS and CDR2 YFSETQ. The ends lost 1 base at V and 3 bases at J; junction bases unmatched: 4.